What follows is one T cell receptor beta chain and its context. Antigen: not known. This entry comes from a study of cytomegalovirus exposure and HLA in healthy donors. CDR1 is MNHEY, CDR2 SVGAGI, per germline. The CDR3 has 15 residues. V was clipped by 6 bases and J by 5 bases; unmatched bases: 12. The primer mix had 60 Vbeta and 13 Jbeta primers. Profiled with immunoSEQ multiplex PCR; TCRdb holds only in-frame clones, not every one. Its table records some 41,000 clones. Overall study findings and caveats: Earlier analysis found most TCR beta V segments productive about 90% or about 30% of the time.

Source material: PBMCs. The chain employs TRBV6-5 and TRBJ2-7; TRBD2 matches at 8 bases. The sequence came from a man aged 25-45 years in good health and CMV-seronegative. The CDR3 DNA follows: TGTGCCAGCAGACCCTCCGGGACTAGTGCCCACGAGCAGTACTTC. Its protein product is CASRPSGTSAHEQYF.